Below, 31 T cell receptor beta chains from the same sample are listed, as sequenced in a study of blood T cells in healthy people across ages (dated by TCRdb to between 2014 and 2017). The library came from 5' RACE. Reads for this sample came from an Illumina HiSeq 2500. A second PCR of about 7 to 12 cycles was run with a J-beta primer mix and a sample-barcoded 5' primer. Starting from the raw public reads, TCRdb applied fastp trimming at Q25, assembled clones with MiXCR and retained in-frame beta chains. Entries are consolidated by CDR3 protein sequence, retaining the most common genes and DNA. For this sample the table gives about 680,000 distinct CDR3 sequences, of which 45% to 50% were detected only once. The ten largest clones add up to approximately 32% of the sample. Sequenced sample: blood. The receptor source for this set is a woman aged 60 to 75 in good health.

V and J are TRBV28 and TRBJ1-1; no reliable D call. Germline V lookup: CDR1 MDHEN, CDR2 SYDVKM. V lost 10 bases to trimming and J lost 2 bases, with 8 bases between them. The CDR3 has 11 residues. CDR3 loop: CATLINTEAFF. DNA for the CDR3: TGTGCCACCCTCATAAACACTGAAGCTTTCTTT.

The chain couples TRBV29-1 to TRBJ2-1; D not resolved. Between the trimmed V and J ends, which lost 1 base and 5 bases, there was a span of 6 bases. The CDR3 is made up of 12 amino acids. Per the germline V gene, CDR1 is SQVTM and CDR2 is ANQGSEA. CDR3 sequence: CSVEGGNNEQFF. In nucleotides, the CDR3 is TGCAGCGTTGAAGGCGGTAACAATGAGCAGTTCTTC.

In DNA form, the CDR3 reads TGTGCCAGCTCACCATCACAAACCTCTGGGGCCAACGTCCTGACTTTC. Translated: CASSPSQTSGANVLTF. The chain carries TRBV18 and TRBJ2-6; no definite D call. The CDR3 covers 16 residues. V was trimmed by 2 bases and J by 0 bases, leaving 8 bases between them. Germline V gives CDR1 KGHSH, CDR2 LQKENI.

The V gene is TRBV7-9, the J gene TRBJ2-3; TRBD1 might be the D (6 bases). Germline CDR1 reads SEHNR; CDR2 reads FQNEAQ (reference sequence). The CDR3 is made up of 16 amino acids. V gave up 5 bases and J gave up 6 bases, with 21 bases separating them. CDR3 DNA sequence: TGTGCCAGCAGCGGCTTGGGACATTCCTCGGCGGATACGCAGTATTTT. Translation: CASSGLGHSSADTQYF. The whole variable domain, filled in from reference TRBV7-9 and TRBJ2-3, reads DTGVSQNPRHKITKRGQNVTFRCDPISEHNRLYWYRQTLGQGPEFLTYFQNEAQLEKSRLLSDRFSAERPKGSFSTLEIQRTEQGDSAMYLCASSGLGHSSADTQYFGPGTRLTVL.

The J gene is TRBJ2-6, the V gene TRBV20-1, with 7 bases aligning to TRBD1. V gave up 3 bases and J gave up 2 bases; unmatched junction bases: 1. Germline assignment: CDR1 DFQATT and CDR2 SNEGSKA (reference sequence). This CDR3 is 14 amino acids long. CDR3 sequence reads: CSASGQAGANVLTF. The CDR3 DNA reads TGCAGTGCTAGCGGACAGGCTGGGGCCAACGTCCTGACTTTC.

This chain uses TRBV5-1 with TRBJ1-6, with D perhaps TRBD1 (5 bases). V was shortened by 2 bases and J by 13 bases, with 19 bases between the two germline ends. This CDR3 is built from 15 residues. Germline V gene lookup returns CDR1 SGHRS and CDR2 YFSETQ. CDR3 residues: CASSLTGTSGMPLHF. Written as DNA, the CDR3 is TGCGCCAGCAGCTTAACCGGGACCTCTGGGATGCCCCTCCACTTT.

The chain couples TRBV18 to TRBJ1-2, with D unclear. Germline V CDR1 and CDR2: KGHSH, LQKENI. Trimming removed 1 base from V and 5 bases from J, with 17 bases in between. The CDR3 sequence is 16 residues long. The CDR3: CASSPLQTRSSYGYTF. The CDR3 nucleotides are TGTGCCAGCTCACCACTGCAGACACGTTCCTCATATGGCTACACCTTC. Full variable domain (missing parts from reference TRBV18 and TRBJ1-2): NAGVMQNPRHLVRRRGQEARLRCSPMKGHSHVYWYRQLPEEGLKFMVYLQKENIIDESGMPKERFSAEFPKEGPSILRIQQVVRGDSAAYFCASSPLQTRSSYGYTFGSGTRLTVV.

This clonotype was recorded once. CDR3 nucleotide sequence: TGTGCCAGCAGTCAAGGACAGATCACAGATACGCAGTATTTT. Its translation: CASSQGQITDTQYF. The J gene is TRBJ2-3, the V gene TRBV7-2, with a tentative D call TRBD1 (6 bases). Germline V CDR1 and CDR2: SGHTA, FQGNSA. V shed 6 bases and J shed 2 bases, with 12 bases lying between them. This CDR3 is 14 amino acids long.

The chain is built from TRBV10-3 and TRBJ2-2; TRBD2 matches 9 bases. The CDR3 runs to 16 residues. V lost 6 bases and J lost 3; bases outside the gene matches: 8. The germline V gene encodes CDR1 ENHRY and CDR2 SYGVKD. The DNA for the CDR3 is TGTGCCATCAGCCCGGGCGGGAGGGCGGACACCGGGGAGCTGTTTTTT. This codes for CAISPGGRADTGELFF.

This clonotype showed up just a few times. The chain carries TRBV7-9 and TRBJ2-5, with TRBD2 as a possible D gene (5 bases). Per germline, CDR1 SEHNR and CDR2 FQNEAQ (reference sequence). V lost 2 bases to trimming and J lost 1 base, with 11 bases between them. The CDR3 length is 15 residues. The CDR3, as DNA: TGTGCCAGCAGCTTAACATCGGGGATCCAAGAGACCCAGTACTTC. This translates into CASSLTSGIQETQYF.

The chain couples TRBV7-8 to TRBJ2-1; tentatively, D is TRBD1 (6 bases). V lost 1 base and J 10 bases, leaving 11 bases between the germline ends. The CDR3 consists of 13 residues. Germline CDR1 reads SGHVS; CDR2 reads FQNEAQ. The CDR3: CASSLDRDYEQFF. In DNA form, the CDR3 reads TGTGCCAGCAGCTTAGACAGGGATTACGAGCAGTTCTTC.

This clonotype was observed at least ten times. The V call is TRBV7-2, the J call TRBJ2-1; unclear D gene. This CDR3 has 12 residues. Deletions cut 5 bases from V and 5 bases from J, with 7 bases between. Germline values: CDR1 SGHTA, CDR2 FQGNSA. CDR3 loop: CASSPRNNEQFF. The CDR3, as DNA: TGTGCCAGCAGCCCACGGAACAATGAGCAGTTCTTC.

This clonotype was observed a handful of times. The rearrangement links TRBV7-2 to TRBJ2-5, with D perhaps TRBD1 (5 bases). The CDR3 runs to 15 residues. The V gene lost 6 bases and the J gene lost 4 bases, with 18 bases spanning the gap. The germline gives CDR1 SGHTA, CDR2 FQGNSA. CDR3 bases: TGTGCCAGCAGTCTTGGTGCAGGGAACGGAGAGACCCAGTACTTC. Its translation is CASSLGAGNGETQYF.

This clonotype was detected only a few times. V usage is TRBV5-1 and J usage is TRBJ2-3, with 10 positions matching TRBD2. The CDR3 has 15 residues. Germline CDR1 is SGHRS and CDR2 is YFSETQ. With 4 bases clipped from V and 5 bases from J, the junction kept 7 bases outside the gene matches. The CDR3 sequence is CASSVAGGIQDTQYF. CDR3 nucleotide sequence: TGCGCCAGCAGCGTAGCGGGAGGCATTCAAGATACGCAGTATTTT. Supplemented by reference TRBV5-1 and TRBJ2-3, the full variable domain reads KAGVTQTPRYLIKTRGQQVTLSCSPISGHRSVSWYQQTPGQGLQFLFEYFSETQRNKGNFPGRFSGRQFSNSRSEMNVSTLELGDSALYLCASSVAGGIQDTQYFGPGTRLTVL.

The chain is built from TRBV20-1 and TRBJ2-5, with D possibly TRBD1 on 6 matching bases. Germline-derived CDR1 and CDR2 are DFQATT and SNEGSKA (reference sequence). The CDR3 extends over 14 amino acids. V was pared by 6 bases and J by 1 base, with 15 bases between. The DNA for the CDR3 is TGCAGTGCCCCAACAGTCAGGGGCCAAGAGACCCAGTACTTC. Translating gives CSAPTVRGQETQYF.

This clonotype was observed a handful of times. The chain combines TRBV10-3 with TRBJ1-1; possibly TRBD1 for D (5 bases). Deletions cut 9 bases from V and 0 bases from J, with 8 bases between. Germline V gene sequence: CDR1 ENHRY, CDR2 SYGVKD. CDR3 length: 12 residues. CDR3 region: CAIRQLNTEAFF. CDR3 coding DNA: TGTGCCATAAGACAGTTGAACACTGAAGCTTTCTTT.

A word on this clonotype: One end of the junction fails to match germline, which may point to a read error. This sequence joins TRBV4-3 and TRBJ2-1; 10 nucleotides align to TRBD2. Germline V gives CDR1 LGHNA, CDR2 YSLEER. The CDR3 is 16 amino acids. CDR3 sequence: CASSQEIEREGGERFF. In DNA, the CDR3 is TGCGCCAGCAGCCAAGAAATCGAGCGGGAGGGAGGTGAGCGGTTCTTC.

This clonotype was detected only a few times. The chain joins TRBV4-3 to TRBJ2-3; the D is unclear. CDR3 length: 14 residues. CDR1 is LGHNA and CDR2 is YSLEER in the germline V gene. V shed 5 bases and J shed 6 bases, with 15 bases lying between them. CDR3 residues: CASSSASLGDTQYF. In DNA, the CDR3 is TGCGCCAGCAGCTCCGCCTCGTTAGGGGATACGCAGTATTTT.

CDR3 residues: CASSPGGLRGGSYNEQFF. The CDR3 nucleotides are TGTGCCAGCAGCCCCGGGGGGTTAAGAGGGGGCTCCTACAATGAGCAGTTCTTC. The V and J genes are TRBV7-3 and TRBJ2-1; TRBD2 might be the D (7 bases). The CDR3 spans 18 residues. The germline gives CDR1 SGHTA, CDR2 FQGTGA. V lost 5 bases, J lost 0 bases, and 20 bases lay in between.

The table lists this clonotype with a few counts. The gene calls are TRBV6-5 and TRBJ2-2; D is ambiguous. Germline CDR1 is MNHEY and CDR2 is SVGAGI. V lost 5 bases and J lost 6, with 16 bases in between. This CDR3 contains 15 residues. The CDR3 region has the DNA TGTGCCAGCAGTGTTCGACCACCCTCCGCCGGGGAGCTGTTTTTT. Its translation is CASSVRPPSAGELFF.

The chain couples TRBV20-1 to TRBJ2-7, with D possibly TRBD1 on 5 matching bases. CDR1 is DFQATT, CDR2 SNEGSKA, per germline (reference sequence). Trimming cost V 6 bases and J 5 bases, with 17 bases left between them. This CDR3 is built from 13 residues. CDR3 in amino acids: CSAGPAQADEQYF. CDR3 DNA sequence: TGCAGTGCCGGACCTGCACAGGCCGACGAGCAGTACTTC.

The chain couples TRBV7-6 to TRBJ2-7; D is possibly TRBD2 (5 bases). Trimming removed 3 bases from V and 6 bases from J, with 15 bases in between. Germline V lookup: CDR1 SGHVS, CDR2 FNYEAQ. The CDR3 is 14 amino acids. The CDR3 is CASSFRDTAPEQYF. DNA for the CDR3: TGTGCCAGCAGCTTCCGGGATACAGCCCCCGAGCAGTACTTC.

This chain joins TRBV27 and TRBJ2-4, with TRBD1 matching over 7 bases. The CDR3 sequence is 15 residues long. Germline V CDR1 and CDR2: MNHEY, SMNVEV (reference sequence). J lost 1 base, V lost 5 bases, and 5 bases had no gene match. CDR3 nucleotide sequence: TGTGCCAGCAGTCCAGGGACAGTTGCCAAAAACATTCAGTACTTC. It codes for CASSPGTVAKNIQYF.

This clonotype showed up just a few times. V and J are TRBV7-2 and TRBJ1-2, with D maybe TRBD1 (5 bases). Germline assignment: CDR1 SGHTA and CDR2 FQGNSA. This CDR3 contains 13 residues. Trimming left V 5 bases short and J 4 bases short, with 11 bases between. The DNA of the CDR3 is TGTGCCAGCAGCCCTAAGACAGCCTATGGCTACACCTTC. This sequence encodes CASSPKTAYGYTF.

The rearrangement joins TRBV3-1 to TRBJ1-1; D gene uncertain. The CDR3 runs to 13 residues. CDR1 and CDR2 (germline): LGHDT, YNNKEL (reference sequence). Trimming left V 0 bases short and J 7 bases short, with 9 bases between. The CDR3 loop is CASSQETPFEAFF. As DNA, the CDR3 is TGTGCCAGCAGCCAAGAAACCCCTTTTGAAGCTTTCTTT.

This clonotype was seen at least ten times. This chain uses TRBV4-2 with TRBJ1-2; a possible D gene is TRBD1 (5 bases). The CDR3 has 15 residues. V lost 4 bases, J lost 2 bases, and 14 bases lay in between. Germline CDR1 LGHNA, CDR2 YNFKEQ. The DNA of the CDR3 is TGTGCCAGCAGCCCAGGTGGGGCCCAGAACTATGGCTACACCTTC. Its protein is CASSPGGAQNYGYTF.

CDR3 sequence: CASNGRGLWDTQYF. CDR3 nucleotides: TGTGCCAGCAACGGCAGGGGCTTATGGGATACGCAGTATTTT. V gene TRBV25-1 combines with J gene TRBJ2-3; tentative D call: TRBD1 (6 bases). V lost 7 bases and J 6 bases, leaving 17 bases between the germline ends. The CDR3 totals 14 residues. CDR1 is MGHDK and CDR2 is SYGVNS in the germline V gene.

DNA of the CDR3: TGTGCCAGCAGACTAGCGAAAAACATTCAGTACTTC. Amino acids: CASRLAKNIQYF. The chain recombines TRBV12-3 or TRBV12-4 with TRBJ2-4; 7 bases are a match to TRBD2. J gave up 4 bases and V 6 bases, and 0 bases lay outside the gene matches. There are 12 residues in the CDR3.

This clonotype has only a few counts. The rearrangement joins TRBV20-1 to TRBJ2-1, with 9 bases fitting TRBD1. V gave up 6 bases and J gave up 9 bases; unmatched junction bases: 12. The germline gives CDR1 DFQATT, CDR2 SNEGSKA (reference sequence). The CDR3 consists of 14 residues. The CDR3 here is CSAITGGAEGEQFF. The CDR3 DNA sequence: TGCAGTGCAATCACAGGGGGCGCGGAGGGTGAGCAGTTCTTC.

V usage is TRBV20-1 and J usage is TRBJ2-1; either TRBD1 or TRBD2 may supply D (6 bases each). Germline V gives CDR1 DFQATT, CDR2 SNEGSKA (reference sequence). The V gene lost 5 bases and the J gene lost 7 bases, with 15 bases spanning the gap. The CDR3 covers 13 residues. The CDR3 sequence is CSAGGGLLNEQFF. The CDR3 bases are TGCAGTGCTGGTGGGGGGCTCTTGAATGAGCAGTTCTTC.

The sample holds a few counts of this clonotype. The genes are TRBV7-3 and TRBJ2-1; 8 positions match TRBD2. This CDR3 spans 16 amino acids. Germline-derived CDR1 and CDR2 are SGHTA and FQGTGA. V gave up 2 bases and J gave up 7 bases; unmatched junction bases: 10. The CDR3 bases are TGTGCCAGCAGCTTATTTAGTCTAGCGGGCGATAATGAGCAGTTCTTC. It codes for CASSLFSLAGDNEQFF.